A selection of T cell receptor beta chains follows, all from one sample in a study of Ad26.COV2.S vaccination and SARS-CoV-2 variants. TCRdb's copy holds only in-frame clones and misses some; the assay was immunoSEQ multiplex PCR. Of 380,000 or so clones in the sample, 75% to 90% were seen once. The sequenced sample was peripheral blood, obtained in a trial of Ad26.COV2.S vaccine versus placebo. The source of these receptors is a person between 18 and 65 years old who received the Ad26.COV2.S COVID-19 vaccine or a placebo. The CDR3 runs from the conserved cysteine through the conserved F or W. D genes are given only for firm matches.

cdr3_nt	cdr3_aa	d_call	v_call	j_call
TGCAGCGCGGACAGGGGGCATGAGCAGTTCTTC	CSADRGHEQFF	TRBD1	TRBV29-1	TRBJ2-1
TGTGCCAGTAGTATAGATCGTTTGGGGGGCACAGATACGCAGTATTTT	CASSIDRLGGTDTQYF	-	TRBV19	TRBJ2-3
TGTGCCAGCAGGGCAGAGACAGGGGCCAATTCACCCCTCCACTTT	CASRAETGANSPLHF	TRBD1	TRBV28	TRBJ1-6
TGTGCCAGCAGCTCCCCCCACCTATGGACGGTACTCGGCTACACCTTC	CASSSPHLWTVLGYTF	-	TRBV7-2	TRBJ1-2
TGTGCCAGCAGTCCTGATAGAAGGGGATATGGCTACACCTTC	CASSPDRRGYGYTF	-	TRBV28	TRBJ1-2
TGTGCCAGCAGCGGGGGCACCGGGGAGCTGTTTTTT	CASSGGTGELFF	-	TRBV9	TRBJ2-2
TGTGCCAGTAGTATGGGTCCCTCGAACACTGAAGCTTTCTTT	CASSMGPSNTEAFF	-	TRBV19	TRBJ1-1
TGCAGTGCTAGTGAAGGGGGGAACTATGGCTACACCTTC	CSASEGGNYGYTF	-	TRBV20-1	TRBJ1-2
TGTGCCAGCAGCTTATGGGCTACTGAAGCTTTCTTT	CASSLWATEAFF	-	TRBV7-9	TRBJ1-1
TGTGCCAGTAGTATTTTGTCTAGCGGGAGCTCCTACAATGAGCAGTTCTTC	CASSILSSGSSYNEQFF	TRBD2	TRBV19	TRBJ2-1